Sequencing of this T cell receptor (beta chain) was carried out in a study of response to subunit inactivated influenza vaccine. Points on this clonotype: Its antigen is unknown.

TCRdb reprocessed the RT-PCR reads with MiXCR, giving one entry per CDR3 protein. This table has around 760,000 distinct CDR3 sequences, approximately 15% appearing once. Study-level results: Authors suggested few new T cells are recruited by each seasonal influenza vaccination.

CDR3 length equals 18 residues. The V gene's germline CDR1 is SGHTA and CDR2 FQGTGA. V lost 0 bases and J lost 1, with 13 bases in between. Here the sequenced sample was PBMCs from blood, taken 14 days before vaccination. This sequence joins TRBV7-3 and TRBJ2-6; tentative D call: TRBD2 (6 bases). This receptor was identified in a middle-aged man who received an inactivated influenza vaccine. This chain's CDR3 is CASSLTATSSSGANVLTF. CDR3 DNA: TGTGCCAGCAGCTTAACTGCGACTAGTTCTTCTGGGGCCAACGTCCTGACTTTC.